This note documents a single TCR beta chain sequence. Its target is unknown. The sample carries other DNA sequences with the same CDR3. The record originates from a study of beta chain features in type 1 diabetes. Background on the study: Sorted cells from all samples, numbering some 99,000,000, were examined.

The CDR3 spans 13 residues. Trimming pared 8 bases from V and 0 bases from J, leaving 5 bases between. The V gene's germline CDR1 is SGHTA and CDR2 FQGNSA. Study outcomes and limitations: Although PCR might favor shorter templates, it would do so equally in patients and controls. Healthy donors had naive, central memory and Treg TCRB repertoires that appeared less similar than those seen among patients. TCRB CDR3 length was moderately but significantly reduced in all four CD4+ subsets of Type 1 diabetes patients.

The sequenced template was cDNA made from the entire isolated RNA. TCRdb keeps only in-frame clones here, not all; method: immunoSEQ multiplex PCR. Here the sample spans around 140,000 clones, around 9% being singletons. This receptor was taken from a man aged 25-45 years with type 1 diabetes. The rearrangement joins TRBV7-2 to TRBJ2-6; D not resolved. Sequencing used central memory CD4+ T cells from blood. The CDR3 region is CASLSSGANVLTF. CDR3 in DNA: TGTGCCAGCTTATCCTCTGGGGCCAACGTCCTGACTTTC.